This T cell receptor beta chain was obtained from a study of cytomegalovirus exposure and HLA in healthy donors. The study, taken as a whole, reports: In most subjects, TCR beta sequences reportedly gave accurate predictions of HLA-A and HLA-B alleles. There were some V segments, including TRBV6-2 and TRBV6-3, excluded as indistinguishable.

Researchers ran the PCR with 60 Vbeta and 13 Jbeta primers. Data came from immunoSEQ multiplex PCR; TCRdb stores just in-frame clones and leaves some out. The sample consists of about 220,000 clones, approximately 68% of them appearing once. The CDR3 is 14 residues long. V was trimmed by 4 bases and J by 0 bases, leaving 7 bases between them. CDR1 is MNHNS, CDR2 SASEGT, per germline. This clone has just a few counts. What it recognizes is unknown. This chain uses TRBV6-1 with TRBJ1-3; a possible D gene is TRBD1 (5 bases). The sequenced material came from PBMCs. This clonotype was sampled from a woman in her twenties or thirties in good health and CMV-seronegative. The CDR3 DNA reads TGTGCCAGCAGTGTCGGGGGCTCTGGAAACACCATATATTTT. The encoded protein is CASSVGGSGNTIYF.